This TCR beta chain originates from a study of T cell responses to AZD1222 COVID-19 vaccine. Study-wide background: Analysis merged second doses at about 4 or about 12 weeks.

Some clones are missing from TCRdb's copy, which holds only in-frame ones; the method was immunoSEQ multiplex PCR. This sample has roughly 120,000 clones; about 87% occur once, and the top ten carry 4% to 5.5%. Notes on this clone: The antigen is not known.

Findings and limits, study-wide: Donors, mostly white British, included more females; clonal diversity was possibly underestimated. Among AZD1222 vaccinees, only six were seropositive at baseline.

This CDR3 is built from 14 residues. Germline V gene sequence: CDR1 SGHDT, CDR2 YYEEEE. Trimming removed 2 bases from V and 7 bases from J; junction bases left unmatched: 6. This sample comprised peripheral blood, obtained on day 0 of AZD1222 vaccination. The V and J genes are TRBV5-6 and TRBJ1-5; TRBD1 agrees at 7 bases. The clonotype was recovered from an adult in good health. Here the CDR3 DNA reads TGTGCCAGCAGCTTAGGGGGCGCGGGGCAGCCCCAGCATTTT. It yields the protein CASSLGGAGQPQHF.